This T cell receptor (beta chain) originates from a study of cytomegalovirus exposure and HLA in healthy donors. The PCR used 60 Vbeta and 13 Jbeta primers. Only in-frame clones appear in the TCRdb table, and some are missing; sequencing was by immunoSEQ multiplex PCR. The sample carries 120,000 to 150,000 clones, approximately 71% recorded once. Trimming removed 1 base from V and 4 bases from J, with 10 bases in between. CDR3 size: 14 residues. Germline loops: CDR1 SGHVS, CDR2 FQNEAQ. Sequenced input: PBMCs. The TCR was taken from a woman in her forties or fifties in good health and CMV-seronegative. V gene TRBV7-8 combines with J gene TRBJ1-1; possible D gene TRBD1, 5 bases. The CDR3 sequence is CASSLEAGRTEAFF. The DNA for the CDR3 is TGTGCCAGCAGCTTAGAAGCAGGGCGCACTGAAGCTTTCTTT.